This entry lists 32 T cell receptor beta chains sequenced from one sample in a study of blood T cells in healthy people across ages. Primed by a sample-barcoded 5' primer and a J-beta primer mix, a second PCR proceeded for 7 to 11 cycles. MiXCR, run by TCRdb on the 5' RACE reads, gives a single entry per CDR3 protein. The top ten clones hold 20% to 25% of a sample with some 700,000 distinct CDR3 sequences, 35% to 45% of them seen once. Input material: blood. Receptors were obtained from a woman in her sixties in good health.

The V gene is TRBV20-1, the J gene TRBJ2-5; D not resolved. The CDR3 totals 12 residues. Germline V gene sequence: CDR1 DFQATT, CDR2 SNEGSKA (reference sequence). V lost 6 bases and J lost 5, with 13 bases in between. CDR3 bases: TGCAGTGCGCCCTCGGAGACGGAGACCCAGTACTTC. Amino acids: CSAPSETETQYF.

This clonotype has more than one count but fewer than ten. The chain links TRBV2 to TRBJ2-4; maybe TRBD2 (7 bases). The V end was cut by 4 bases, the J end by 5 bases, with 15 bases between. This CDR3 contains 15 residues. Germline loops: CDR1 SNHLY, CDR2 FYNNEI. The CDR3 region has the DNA TGTGCCAGCAGTGTAGTGGGAGGGGGGCAAAACATTCAGTACTTC. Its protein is CASSVVGGGQNIQYF.

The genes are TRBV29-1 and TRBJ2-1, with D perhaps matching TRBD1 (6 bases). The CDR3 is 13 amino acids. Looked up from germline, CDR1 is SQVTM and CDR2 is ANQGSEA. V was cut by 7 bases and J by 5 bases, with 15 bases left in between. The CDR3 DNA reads TGCAGCGCTGGTGGGGACACCCACAATGAGCAGTTCTTC. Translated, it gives CSAGGDTHNEQFF.

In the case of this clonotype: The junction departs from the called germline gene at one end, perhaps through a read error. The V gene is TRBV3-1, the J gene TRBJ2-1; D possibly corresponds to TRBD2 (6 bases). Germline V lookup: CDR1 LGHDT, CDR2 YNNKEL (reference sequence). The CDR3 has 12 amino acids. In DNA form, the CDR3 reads TGTGCCAGCAGCCCGGAGGGGAATGAGCGGTTCTTC. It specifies CASSPEGNERFF.

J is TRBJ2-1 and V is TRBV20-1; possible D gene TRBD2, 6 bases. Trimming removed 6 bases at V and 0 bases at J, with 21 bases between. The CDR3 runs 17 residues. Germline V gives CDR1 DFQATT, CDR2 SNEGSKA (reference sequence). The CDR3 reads CSATSMELAHSYNEQFF. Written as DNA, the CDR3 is TGCAGTGCCACTTCGATGGAACTAGCCCACTCCTACAATGAGCAGTTCTTC.

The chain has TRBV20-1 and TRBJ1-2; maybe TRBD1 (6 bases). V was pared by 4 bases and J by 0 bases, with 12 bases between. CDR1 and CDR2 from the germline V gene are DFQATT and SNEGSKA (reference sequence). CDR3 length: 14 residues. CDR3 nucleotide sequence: TGCAGTGCTAAGGACAGCCGAGCTAACTATGGCTACACCTTC. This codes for CSAKDSRANYGYTF.

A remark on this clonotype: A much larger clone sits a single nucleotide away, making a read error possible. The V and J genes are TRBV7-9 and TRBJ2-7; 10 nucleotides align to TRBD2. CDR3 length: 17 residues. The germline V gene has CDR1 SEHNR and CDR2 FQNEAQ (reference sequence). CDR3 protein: CANSSERTSGGTYEQYF. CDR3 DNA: TGTGCCAACAGCTCCGAACGGACTAGCGGAGGTACCTACGAGCAGTACTTC. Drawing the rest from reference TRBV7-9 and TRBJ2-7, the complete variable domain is DTGVSQNPRHKITKRGQNVTFRCDPISEHNRLYWYRQTLGQGPEFLTYFQNEAQLEKSRLLSDRFSAERPKGSFSTLEIQRTEQGDSAMYLCANSSERTSGGTYEQYFGPGTRLTVT.

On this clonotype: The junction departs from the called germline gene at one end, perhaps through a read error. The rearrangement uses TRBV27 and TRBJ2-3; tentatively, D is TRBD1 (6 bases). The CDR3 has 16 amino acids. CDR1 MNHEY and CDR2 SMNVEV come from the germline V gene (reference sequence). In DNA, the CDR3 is TGTGCCAGCAGTTTATCCCCTCAGGGGACCACAGATACGCTGTATTTT. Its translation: CASSLSPQGTTDTLYF.

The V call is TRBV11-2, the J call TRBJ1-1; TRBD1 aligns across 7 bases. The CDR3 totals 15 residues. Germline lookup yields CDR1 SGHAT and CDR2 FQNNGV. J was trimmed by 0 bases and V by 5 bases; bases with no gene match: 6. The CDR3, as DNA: TGTGCCAGCAGCCTCCAGACAGGGTTGAACACTGAAGCTTTCTTT. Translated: CASSLQTGLNTEAFF.

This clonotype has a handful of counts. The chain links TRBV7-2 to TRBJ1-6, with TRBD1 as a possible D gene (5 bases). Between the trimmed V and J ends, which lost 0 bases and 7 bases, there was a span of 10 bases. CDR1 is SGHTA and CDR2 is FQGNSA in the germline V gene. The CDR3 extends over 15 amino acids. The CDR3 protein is CASSLAGTRNSPLHF. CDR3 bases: TGTGCCAGCAGCTTAGCCGGGACGAGAAATTCACCCCTCCACTTT.

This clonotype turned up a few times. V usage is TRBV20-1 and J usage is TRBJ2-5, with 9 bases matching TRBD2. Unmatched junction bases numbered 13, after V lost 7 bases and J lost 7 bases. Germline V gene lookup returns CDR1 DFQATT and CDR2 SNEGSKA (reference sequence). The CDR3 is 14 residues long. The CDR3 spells CSVKAGGSVGTQYF. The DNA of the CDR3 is TGCAGTGTAAAAGCGGGAGGAAGTGTTGGGACCCAGTACTTC.

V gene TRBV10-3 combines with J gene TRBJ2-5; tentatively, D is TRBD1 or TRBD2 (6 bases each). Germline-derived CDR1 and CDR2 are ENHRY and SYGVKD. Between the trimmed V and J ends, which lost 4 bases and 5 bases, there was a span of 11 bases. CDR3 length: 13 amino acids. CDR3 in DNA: TGTGCCATCAGTGGGCTAGGGGGGGAGACCCAGTACTTC. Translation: CAISGLGGETQYF.

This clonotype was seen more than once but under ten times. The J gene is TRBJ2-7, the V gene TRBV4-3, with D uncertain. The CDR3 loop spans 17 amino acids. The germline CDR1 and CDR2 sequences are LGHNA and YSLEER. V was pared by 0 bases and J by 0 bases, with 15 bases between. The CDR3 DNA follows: TGCGCCAGCAGCCAAGATGCTGGCACCCCGAGCTCCTACGAGCAGTACTTC. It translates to CASSQDAGTPSSYEQYF.

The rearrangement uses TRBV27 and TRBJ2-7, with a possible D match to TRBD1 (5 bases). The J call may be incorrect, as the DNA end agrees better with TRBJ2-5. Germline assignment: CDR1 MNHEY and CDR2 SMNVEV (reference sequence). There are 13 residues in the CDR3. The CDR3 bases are TGTGCCAGCAGTGGACACAATACAGAGACCCAGTACTTC. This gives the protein CASSGHNTETQYF.

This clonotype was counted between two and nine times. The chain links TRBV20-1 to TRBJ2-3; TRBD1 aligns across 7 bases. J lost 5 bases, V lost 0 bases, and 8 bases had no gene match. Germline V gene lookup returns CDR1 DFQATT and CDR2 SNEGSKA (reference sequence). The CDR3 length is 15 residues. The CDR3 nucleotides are TGCAGTGCTAGAGATAACACAGGGGCGATAGATACGCAGTATTTT. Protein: CSARDNTGAIDTQYF.

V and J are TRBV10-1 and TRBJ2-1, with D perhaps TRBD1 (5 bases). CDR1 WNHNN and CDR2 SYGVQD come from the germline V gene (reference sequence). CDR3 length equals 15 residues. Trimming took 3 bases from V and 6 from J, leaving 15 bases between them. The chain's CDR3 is CASSEGAVFPNEQFF. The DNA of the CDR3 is TGCGCCAGCAGTGAAGGGGCAGTTTTCCCCAATGAGCAGTTCTTC.

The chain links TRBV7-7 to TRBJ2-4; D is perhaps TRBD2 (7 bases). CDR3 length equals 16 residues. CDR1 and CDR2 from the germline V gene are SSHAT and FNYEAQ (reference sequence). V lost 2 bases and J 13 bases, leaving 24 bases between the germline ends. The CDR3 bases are TGTGCCAGCAGCTTAAGGGTGGGGGGGCCCTTCCAAGAGCAGTACTTC. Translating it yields CASSLRVGGPFQEQYF.

This CDR3 is CAISPDRHQPQHF. CDR3 coding DNA: TGTGCCATCAGCCCGGACAGACATCAGCCCCAGCATTTT. The rearrangement joins TRBV10-3 to TRBJ1-5, with D possibly matching TRBD1 (6 bases). V shed 6 bases and J shed 5 bases, with 11 bases lying between them. This CDR3 comprises 13 residues. Germline assignment: CDR1 ENHRY and CDR2 SYGVKD.

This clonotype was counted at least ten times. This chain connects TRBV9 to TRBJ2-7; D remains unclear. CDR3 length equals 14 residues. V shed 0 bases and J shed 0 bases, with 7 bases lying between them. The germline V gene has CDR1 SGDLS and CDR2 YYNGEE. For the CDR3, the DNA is TGTGCCAGCAGCGTAGGTGGGGTCTCCTACGAGCAGTACTTC. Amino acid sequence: CASSVGGVSYEQYF.

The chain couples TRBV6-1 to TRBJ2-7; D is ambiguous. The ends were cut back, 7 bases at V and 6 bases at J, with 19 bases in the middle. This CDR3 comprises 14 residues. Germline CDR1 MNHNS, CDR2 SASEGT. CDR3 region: CASTSNWETVEQYF. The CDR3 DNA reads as TGTGCCAGCACCTCAAACTGGGAAACAGTCGAGCAGTACTTC.

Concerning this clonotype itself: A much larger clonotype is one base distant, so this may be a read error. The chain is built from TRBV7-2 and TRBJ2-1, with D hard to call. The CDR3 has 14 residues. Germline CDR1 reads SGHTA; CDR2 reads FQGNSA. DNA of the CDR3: TGTGCCAGCAGCCTGACCGTCAACCACAATGAGCGGTTCTTC. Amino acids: CASSLTVNHNERFF.

CDR3 DNA sequence: TGTGCCAGCAGTTCCGTACGGGTCAGGACAGATACGCAGTATTTT. Its translation is CASSSVRVRTDTQYF. The rearrangement joins TRBV28 to TRBJ2-3; D unclear. Trimming took off 4 bases at V and 3 bases at J, with 14 bases between the two ends. The germline V gene has CDR1 MDHEN and CDR2 SYDVKM. There are 15 residues in the CDR3.

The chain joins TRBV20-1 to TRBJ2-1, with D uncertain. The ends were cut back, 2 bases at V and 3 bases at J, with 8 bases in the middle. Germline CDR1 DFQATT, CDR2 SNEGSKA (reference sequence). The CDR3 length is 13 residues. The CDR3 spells CSARIGNYNEQFF. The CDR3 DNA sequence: TGCAGTGCTAGAATCGGAAACTACAATGAGCAGTTCTTC.

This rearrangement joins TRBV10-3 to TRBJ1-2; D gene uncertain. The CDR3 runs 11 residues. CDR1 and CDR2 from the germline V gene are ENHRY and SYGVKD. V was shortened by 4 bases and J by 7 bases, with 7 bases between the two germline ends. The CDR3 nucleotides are TGTGCCATCAGTGGCGTCGGTGGCTACACCTTC. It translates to CAISGVGGYTF.

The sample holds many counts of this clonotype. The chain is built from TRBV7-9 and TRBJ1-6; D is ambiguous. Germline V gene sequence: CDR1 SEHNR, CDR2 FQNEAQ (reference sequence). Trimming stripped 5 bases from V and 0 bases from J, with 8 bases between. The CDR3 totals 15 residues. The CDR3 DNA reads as TGTGCCAGCAGCCCTAGCAGCTCCTATAATTCACCCCTCCACTTT. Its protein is CASSPSSSYNSPLHF.

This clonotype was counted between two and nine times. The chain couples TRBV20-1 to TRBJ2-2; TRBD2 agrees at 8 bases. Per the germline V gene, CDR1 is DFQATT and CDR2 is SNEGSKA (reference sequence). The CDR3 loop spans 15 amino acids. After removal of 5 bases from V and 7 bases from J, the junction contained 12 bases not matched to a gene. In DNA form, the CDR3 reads TGCAGTGCTGGAGGGGCGGGAGGCCAGCACGGGGAGCTGTTTTTT. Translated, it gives CSAGGAGGQHGELFF.

CDR3 coding DNA: TGCAGTGCGCCCGGGACGACATATTCCACAGATACGCAGTATTTT. Translating gives CSAPGTTYSTDTQYF. J is TRBJ2-3 and V is TRBV20-1; D might be TRBD1 or TRBD2, each matching 5 bases. The germline CDR1 and CDR2 sequences are DFQATT and SNEGSKA (reference sequence). Deletions cut 6 bases from V and 2 bases from J, with 18 bases between. There are 15 residues in the CDR3.

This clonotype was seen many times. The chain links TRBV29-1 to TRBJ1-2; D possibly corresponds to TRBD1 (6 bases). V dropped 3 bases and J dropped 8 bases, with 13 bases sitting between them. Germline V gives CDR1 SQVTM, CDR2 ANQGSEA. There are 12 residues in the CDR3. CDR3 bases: TGCAGCGTTGACCCCGGACAGTGGGGCTACACCTTC. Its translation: CSVDPGQWGYTF. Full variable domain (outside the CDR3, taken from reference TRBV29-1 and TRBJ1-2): SAVISQKPSRDICQRGTSLTIQCQVDSQVTMMFWYRQQPGQSLTLIATANQGSEATYESGFVIDKFPISRPNLTFSTLTVSNMSPEDSSIYLCSVDPGQWGYTFGSGTRLTVV.

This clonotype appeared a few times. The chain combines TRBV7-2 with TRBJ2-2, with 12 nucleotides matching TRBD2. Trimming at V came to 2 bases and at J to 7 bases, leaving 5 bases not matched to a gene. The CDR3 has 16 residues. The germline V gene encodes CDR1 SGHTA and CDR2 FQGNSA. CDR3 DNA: TGTGCCAGCAGCTTAACACTAGCGGGAGGTGGCGGGGAGCTGTTTTTT. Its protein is CASSLTLAGGGGELFF. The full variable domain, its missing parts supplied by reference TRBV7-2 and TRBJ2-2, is GAGVSQSPSNKVTEKGKDVELRCDPISGHTALYWYRQSLGQGLEFLIYFQGNSAPDKSGLPSDRFSAERTGGSVSTLTIQRTQQEDSAVYLCASSLTLAGGGGELFFGEGSRLTVL.

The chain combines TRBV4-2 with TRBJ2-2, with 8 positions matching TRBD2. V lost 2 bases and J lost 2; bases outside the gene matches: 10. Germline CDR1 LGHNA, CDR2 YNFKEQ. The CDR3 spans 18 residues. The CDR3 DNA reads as TGTGCCAGCAGCCAAATACAATCCGGGACTAGAAACACCGGGGAGCTGTTTTTT. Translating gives CASSQIQSGTRNTGELFF.

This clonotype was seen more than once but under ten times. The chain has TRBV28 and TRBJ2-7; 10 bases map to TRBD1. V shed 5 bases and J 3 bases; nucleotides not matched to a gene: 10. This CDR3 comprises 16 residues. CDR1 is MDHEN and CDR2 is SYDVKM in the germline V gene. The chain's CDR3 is CASSAQPGQGIYEQYF. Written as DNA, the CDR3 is TGTGCCAGCAGTGCGCAACCGGGACAGGGGATCTACGAGCAGTACTTC. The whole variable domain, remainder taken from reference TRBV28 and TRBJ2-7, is DVKVTQSSRYLVKRTGEKVFLECVQDMDHENMFWYRQDPGLGLRLIYFSYDVKMKEKGDIPEGYSVSREKKERFSLILESASTNQTSMYLCASSAQPGQGIYEQYFGPGTRLTVT.

CDR3 bases: TGTGCCAGCAGCCAGGAAACAGGGCCCTACAATGAGCAGTACTTC. Translation: CASSQETGPYNEQYF. This rearrangement joins TRBV3-1 to TRBJ2-1; D may be TRBD1 (6 bases). The J call could be wrong; TRBJ2-7 is a better fit for the DNA end. CDR3 length equals 15 residues. Per the germline V gene, CDR1 is LGHDT and CDR2 is YNNKEL (reference sequence).